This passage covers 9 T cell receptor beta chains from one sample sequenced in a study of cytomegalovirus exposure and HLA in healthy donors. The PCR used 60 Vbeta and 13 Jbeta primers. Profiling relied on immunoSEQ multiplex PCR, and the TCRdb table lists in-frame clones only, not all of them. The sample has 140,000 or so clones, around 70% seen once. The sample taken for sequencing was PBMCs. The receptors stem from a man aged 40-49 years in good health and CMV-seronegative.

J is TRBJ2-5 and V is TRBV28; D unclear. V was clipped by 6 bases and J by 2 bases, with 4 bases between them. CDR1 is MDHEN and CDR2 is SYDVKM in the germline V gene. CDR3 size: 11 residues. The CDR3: CASSYQETQYF. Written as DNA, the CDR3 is TGTGCCAGCAGCTATCAAGAGACCCAGTACTTC.

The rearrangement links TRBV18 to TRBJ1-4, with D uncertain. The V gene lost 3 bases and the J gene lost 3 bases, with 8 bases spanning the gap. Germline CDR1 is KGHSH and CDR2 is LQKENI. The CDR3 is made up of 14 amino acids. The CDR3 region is CASSPGRSNEKLFF. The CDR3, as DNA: TGTGCCAGCTCACCGGGCAGATCTAATGAAAAACTGTTTTTT.

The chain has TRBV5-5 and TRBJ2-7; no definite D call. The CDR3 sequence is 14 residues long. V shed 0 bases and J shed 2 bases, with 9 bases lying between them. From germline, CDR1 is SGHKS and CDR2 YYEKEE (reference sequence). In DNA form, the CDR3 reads TGTGCCAGCAGCTTGGCCTACCCCACCTACGAGCAGTACTTC. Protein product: CASSLAYPTYEQYF.

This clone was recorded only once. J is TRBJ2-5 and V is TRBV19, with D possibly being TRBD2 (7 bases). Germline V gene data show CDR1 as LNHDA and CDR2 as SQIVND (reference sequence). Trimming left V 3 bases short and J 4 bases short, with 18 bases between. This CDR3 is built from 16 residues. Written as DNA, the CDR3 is TGTGCCAGTAGTATCCGGGATGGGGGGGCTGGAGAGACCCAGTACTTC. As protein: CASSIRDGGAGETQYF.

CDR3 DNA sequence: TGTGCCAGCAGTGGGGGACTGGCCGTTGAGACCCAGTACTTC. It yields the protein CASSGGLAVETQYF. This chain links TRBV28 with TRBJ2-5, with D perhaps matching TRBD2 (6 bases). From germline, CDR1 is MDHEN and CDR2 SYDVKM. The CDR3 contains 14 residues. With 5 bases removed from V and 5 bases from J, the gap between germline ends came to 15 bases.

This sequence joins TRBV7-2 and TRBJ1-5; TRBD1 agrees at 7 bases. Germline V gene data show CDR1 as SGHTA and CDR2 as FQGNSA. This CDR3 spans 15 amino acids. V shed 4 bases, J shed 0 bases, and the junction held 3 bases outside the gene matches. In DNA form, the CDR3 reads TGTGCCAGCAGCTATACAGGGGCTAGCAATCAGCCCCAGCATTTT. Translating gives CASSYTGASNQPQHF.

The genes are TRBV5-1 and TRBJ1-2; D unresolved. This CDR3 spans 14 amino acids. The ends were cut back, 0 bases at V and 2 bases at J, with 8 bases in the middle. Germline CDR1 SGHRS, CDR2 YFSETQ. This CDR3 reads CASSLGHANYGYTF. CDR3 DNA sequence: TGCGCCAGCAGCTTGGGACACGCGAACTATGGCTACACCTTC.

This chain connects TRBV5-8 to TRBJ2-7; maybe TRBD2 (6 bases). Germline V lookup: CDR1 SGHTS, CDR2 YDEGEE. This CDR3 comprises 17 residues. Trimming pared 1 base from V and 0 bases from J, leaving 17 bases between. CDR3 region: CASSLSLEGLLSYEQYF. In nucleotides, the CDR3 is TGTGCCAGCAGCTTGAGTTTGGAGGGACTCCTCTCCTACGAGCAGTACTTC.

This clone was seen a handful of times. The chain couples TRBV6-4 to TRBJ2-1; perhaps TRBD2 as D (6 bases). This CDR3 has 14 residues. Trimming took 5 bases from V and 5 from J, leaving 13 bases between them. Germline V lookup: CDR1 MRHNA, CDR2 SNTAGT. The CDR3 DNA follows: TGTGCCAGCAGTAGGACTACCGAAAACAATGAGCAGTTCTTC. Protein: CASSRTTENNEQFF.